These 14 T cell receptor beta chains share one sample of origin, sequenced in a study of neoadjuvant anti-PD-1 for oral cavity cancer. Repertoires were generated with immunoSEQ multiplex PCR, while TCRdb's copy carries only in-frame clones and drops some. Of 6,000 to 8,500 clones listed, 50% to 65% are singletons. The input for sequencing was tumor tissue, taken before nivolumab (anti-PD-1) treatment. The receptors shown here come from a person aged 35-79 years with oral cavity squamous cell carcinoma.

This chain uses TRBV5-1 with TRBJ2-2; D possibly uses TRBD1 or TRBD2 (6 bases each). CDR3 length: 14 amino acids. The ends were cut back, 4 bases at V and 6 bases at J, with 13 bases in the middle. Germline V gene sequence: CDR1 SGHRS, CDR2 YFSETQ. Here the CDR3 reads CASSRLGGSGELFF. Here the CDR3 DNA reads TGCGCCAGCAGCCGGCTGGGGGGCTCCGGGGAGCTGTTTTTT.

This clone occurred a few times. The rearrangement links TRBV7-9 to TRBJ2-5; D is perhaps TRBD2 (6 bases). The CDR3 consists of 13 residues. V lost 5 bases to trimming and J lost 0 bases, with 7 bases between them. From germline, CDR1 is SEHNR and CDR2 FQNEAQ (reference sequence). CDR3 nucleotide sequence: TGTGCCAGCAGCCGGGACTACCAAGAGACCCAGTACTTC. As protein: CASSRDYQETQYF.

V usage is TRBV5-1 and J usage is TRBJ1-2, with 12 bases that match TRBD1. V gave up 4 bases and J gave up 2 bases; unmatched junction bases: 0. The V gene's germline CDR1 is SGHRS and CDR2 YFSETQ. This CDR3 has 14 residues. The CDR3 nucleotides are TGCGCCAGCAGCGGGACAGGGGGCAACTATGGCTACACCTTC. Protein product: CASSGTGGNYGYTF.

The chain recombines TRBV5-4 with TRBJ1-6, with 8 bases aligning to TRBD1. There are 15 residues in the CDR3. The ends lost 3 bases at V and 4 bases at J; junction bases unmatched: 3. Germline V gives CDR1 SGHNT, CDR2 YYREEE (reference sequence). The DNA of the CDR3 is TGTGCCAGCAGCTCCTACAGGGGGTATAATTCACCCCTCCACTTT. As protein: CASSSYRGYNSPLHF. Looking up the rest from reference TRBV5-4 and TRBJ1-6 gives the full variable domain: ETGVTQSPTHLIKTRGQQVTLRCSSQSGHNTVSWYQQALGQGPQFIFQYYREEENGRGNFPPRFSGLQFPNYSSELNVNALELDDSALYLCASSSYRGYNSPLHFGNGTRLTVT.

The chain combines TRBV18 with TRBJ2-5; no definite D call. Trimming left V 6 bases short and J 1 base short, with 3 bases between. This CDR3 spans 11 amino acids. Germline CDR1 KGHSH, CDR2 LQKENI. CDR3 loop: CASSLQETQYF. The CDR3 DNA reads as TGTGCCAGCTCGCTCCAAGAGACCCAGTACTTC.

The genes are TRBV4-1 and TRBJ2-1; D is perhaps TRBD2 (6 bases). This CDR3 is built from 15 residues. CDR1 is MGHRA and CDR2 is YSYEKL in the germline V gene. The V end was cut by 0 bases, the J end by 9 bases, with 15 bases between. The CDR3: CASSQEGGRNTEQFF. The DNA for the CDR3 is TGCGCCAGCAGCCAAGAAGGAGGGAGGAACACTGAGCAGTTCTTC.

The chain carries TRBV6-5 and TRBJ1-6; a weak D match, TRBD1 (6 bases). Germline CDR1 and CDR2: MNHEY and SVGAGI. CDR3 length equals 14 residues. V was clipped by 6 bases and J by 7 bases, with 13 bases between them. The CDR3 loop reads CASSPTGNNSPLHF. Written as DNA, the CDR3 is TGTGCCAGCAGCCCTACAGGGAACAATTCACCCCTCCACTTT.

The CDR3, as DNA: TGTGCCAGCAGCTTGGCCCCACTAAGGTCTATAGATACGCAGTATTTT. Translation: CASSLAPLRSIDTQYF. This chain uses TRBV5-4 with TRBJ2-3, with D unclear. The CDR3 spans 16 residues. V was pared by 0 bases and J by 5 bases, with 16 bases between. Germline loops: CDR1 SGHNT, CDR2 YYREEE (reference sequence).

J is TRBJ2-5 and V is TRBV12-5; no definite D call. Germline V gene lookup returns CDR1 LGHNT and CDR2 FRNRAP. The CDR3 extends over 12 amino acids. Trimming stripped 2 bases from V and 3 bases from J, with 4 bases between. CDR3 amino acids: CASGLLEETQYF. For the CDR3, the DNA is TGTGCTAGTGGTTTGCTCGAAGAGACCCAGTACTTC. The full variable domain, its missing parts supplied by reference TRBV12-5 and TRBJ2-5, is DARVTQTPRHKVTEMGQEVTMRCQPILGHNTVFWYRQTMMQGLELLAYFRNRAPLDDSGMPKDRFSAEMPDATLATLKIQPSEPRDSAVYFCASGLLEETQYFGPGTRLLVL.

The CDR3 region has the DNA TGTGCCAGCTCACCGCTAAGGACCGGGGAGCTGTTTTTT. This gives the protein CASSPLRTGELFF. The gene calls are TRBV18 and TRBJ2-2; D ambiguous. The germline V and J ends were trimmed by 3 bases and 5 bases, with 7 bases remaining between them. CDR1 and CDR2 from the germline V gene are KGHSH and LQKENI. This CDR3 region has 13 residues. The full variable domain, its missing parts supplied by reference TRBV18 and TRBJ2-2, is NAGVMQNPRHLVRRRGQEARLRCSPMKGHSHVYWYRQLPEEGLKFMVYLQKENIIDESGMPKERFSAEFPKEGPSILRIQQVVRGDSAAYFCASSPLRTGELFFGEGSRLTVL.

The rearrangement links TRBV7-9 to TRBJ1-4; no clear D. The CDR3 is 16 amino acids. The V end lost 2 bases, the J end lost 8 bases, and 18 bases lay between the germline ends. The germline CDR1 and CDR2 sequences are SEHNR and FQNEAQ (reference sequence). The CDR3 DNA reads TGTGCCAGCAGCTTATTACTAGTTGGGGATAGGGAAAAACTGTTTTTT. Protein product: CASSLLLVGDREKLFF.

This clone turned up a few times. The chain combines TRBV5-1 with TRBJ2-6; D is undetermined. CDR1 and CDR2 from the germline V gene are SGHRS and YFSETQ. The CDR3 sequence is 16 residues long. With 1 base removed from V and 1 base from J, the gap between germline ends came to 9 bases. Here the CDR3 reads CASSLQWSSGANVLTF. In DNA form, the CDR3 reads TGCGCCAGCAGCTTGCAGTGGTCTTCTGGGGCCAACGTCCTGACTTTC.

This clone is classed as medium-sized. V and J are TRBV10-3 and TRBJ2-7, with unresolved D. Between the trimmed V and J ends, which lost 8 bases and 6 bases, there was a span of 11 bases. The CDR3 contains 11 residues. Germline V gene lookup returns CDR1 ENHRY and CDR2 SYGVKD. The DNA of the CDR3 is TGTGCCATCGGACCTCGACGCGAGCAGTACTTC. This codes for CAIGPRREQYF.

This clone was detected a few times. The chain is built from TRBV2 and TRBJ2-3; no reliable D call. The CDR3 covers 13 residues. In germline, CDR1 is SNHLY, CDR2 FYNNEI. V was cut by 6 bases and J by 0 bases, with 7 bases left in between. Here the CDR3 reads CASRRYSTDTQYF. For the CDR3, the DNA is TGTGCCAGCAGGAGGTACAGCACAGATACGCAGTATTTT.